These 14 T cell receptor beta chains were sequenced from one sample in a study of CD8 T cells in ankylosing spondylitis. TCRdb recomputed calls from the 5' RACE reads with MiXCR, one row per CDR3 protein. The sample has almost 250,000 distinct CDR3 sequences, over 30% seen once. Sequenced material: blood, either unsorted or a sorted T cell fraction (not recorded which). The receptors originated from a male donor with ankylosing spondylitis or in good health (not recorded which).

This clonotype has more than one count but fewer than ten. This chain connects TRBV5-1 to TRBJ2-7; possibly TRBD1 or TRBD2 for D (5 bases each). This CDR3 spans 14 amino acids. CDR1 and CDR2 (germline): SGHRS, YFSETQ. With 3 bases removed from V and 2 bases from J, the gap between germline ends came to 12 bases. The CDR3 bases are TGCGCCAGCAGCTCCGGGACGGGTGCCTACGAGCAGTACTTC. This translates into CASSSGTGAYEQYF.

In DNA form, the CDR3 reads TGTGCCAGCAGCTTTGGCTATACCTACGAGCAGTACTTC. It codes for CASSFGYTYEQYF. The V gene is TRBV7-2, the J gene TRBJ2-7; D not certain. The CDR3 contains 13 residues. Trimming removed 3 bases from V and 2 bases from J, with 8 bases in between. Looked up from germline, CDR1 is SGHTA and CDR2 is FQGNSA.

V usage is TRBV20-1 and J usage is TRBJ2-1, with 7 nucleotides matching TRBD2. V trimming: 2 bases; J trimming: 3 bases; junction bases outside the gene matches: 7. The CDR3 has 15 residues. Per the germline V gene, CDR1 is DFQATT and CDR2 is SNEGSKA (reference sequence). CDR3 nucleotide sequence: TGCAGTGCTAGACTAGCGGTCTTACTCTACAATGAGCAGTTCTTC. It specifies CSARLAVLLYNEQFF.

This clonotype came up once. Relative to the germline gene, one junction end is altered; a read error may explain this. This rearrangement joins TRBV5-1 to TRBJ1-5; D possibly corresponds to TRBD1 (6 bases). This CDR3 comprises 15 residues. CDR1 and CDR2 from the germline V gene are SGHRS and YFSETQ. For the CDR3, the DNA is TGCGCCAGCAGATTGGGAACGGGGGGCAACCAGCCCCAGCATTTT. It codes for CASRLGTGGNQPQHF.

The chain carries TRBV5-1 and TRBJ2-3; 9 bases are shared with TRBD1. This CDR3 comprises 15 residues. V was clipped by 0 bases and J by 4 bases; unmatched bases: 3. Germline-derived CDR1 and CDR2 are SGHRS and YFSETQ. The CDR3 region is CASSLGDRVPDTQYF. DNA of the CDR3: TGCGCCAGCAGCTTGGGGGACAGGGTTCCAGATACGCAGTATTTT.

V and J are TRBV29-1 and TRBJ1-1; D might be TRBD1 (6 bases). The germline V and J ends were trimmed by 6 bases and 4 bases, with 15 bases remaining between them. CDR1 is SQVTM and CDR2 is ANQGSEA in the germline V gene. The CDR3 contains 13 residues. The CDR3 is CSVLGALGTEAFF. For the CDR3, the DNA is TGCAGCGTCCTGGGGGCCCTGGGCACTGAAGCTTTCTTT.

This clonotype came up a few times. The V and J genes are TRBV2 and TRBJ2-3; D unresolved. CDR3 length: 13 amino acids. The germline CDR1 and CDR2 sequences are SNHLY and FYNNEI. V lost 1 base and J lost 4, with 6 bases in between. CDR3 region: CASSEELADTQYF. CDR3 coding DNA: TGTGCCAGCAGTGAAGAGCTCGCAGATACGCAGTATTTT.

In its sample, this clonotype was seen a few times. The rearrangement uses TRBV20-1 and TRBJ1-1; D is ambiguous. Germline V gene data show CDR1 as DFQATT and CDR2 as SNEGSKA (reference sequence). The CDR3 loop spans 13 amino acids. The ends were cut back, 3 bases at V and 3 bases at J, with 11 bases in the middle. In nucleotides, the CDR3 is TGCAGTGCTAGTGCGACAACGTACACTGAAGCTTTCTTT. It codes for CSASATTYTEAFF.

The V gene is TRBV20-1, the J gene TRBJ1-3, with D tentatively TRBD1 (5 bases). Looked up from germline, CDR1 is DFQATT and CDR2 is SNEGSKA (reference sequence). CDR3 size: 15 residues. V was shortened by 5 bases and J by 0 bases, with 14 bases between the two germline ends. The chain's CDR3 is CSAVDSYISGNTIYF. CDR3 nucleotide sequence: TGCAGTGCTGTCGACAGCTATATCTCTGGAAACACCATATATTTT.

J is TRBJ2-3 and V is TRBV20-1, with TRBD2 identical over 7 bases. This CDR3 has 13 residues. Germline lookup yields CDR1 DFQATT and CDR2 SNEGSKA (reference sequence). V trimming: 6 bases; J trimming: 5 bases; junction bases outside the gene matches: 8. Here the CDR3 reads CSAPAGPKDTQYF. Written as DNA, the CDR3 is TGCAGTGCCCCAGCGGGGCCAAAAGATACGCAGTATTTT.

This clonotype came up a few times. CDR3 DNA: TGCAGTGCTCCTACGGGGGGCGCGTTTTCACCCCTCCACTTT. As protein: CSAPTGGAFSPLHF. The gene calls are TRBV20-1 and TRBJ1-6; possible D gene TRBD1, 6 bases. CDR1 is DFQATT, CDR2 SNEGSKA, per germline (reference sequence). The CDR3 has 14 residues. The V end lost 5 bases, the J end lost 9 bases, and 17 bases lay between the germline ends.

The chain links TRBV7-2 to TRBJ2-5; D call uncertain. Between the trimmed V and J ends, which lost 3 bases and 1 base, there was a span of 6 bases. The V gene's germline CDR1 is SGHTA and CDR2 FQGNSA. The CDR3 runs to 13 residues. The chain's CDR3 is CASSFMAQETQYF. The DNA for the CDR3 is TGTGCCAGCAGCTTCATGGCCCAAGAGACCCAGTACTTC.

This clonotype was counted between two and nine times. This rearrangement joins TRBV5-5 to TRBJ2-7; D perhaps matches TRBD1 (5 bases). The CDR3 extends over 14 amino acids. Germline assignment: CDR1 SGHKS and CDR2 YYEKEE (reference sequence). Trimming shortened V by 0 bases and J by 0 bases, and 7 bases separated the two germline ends. The CDR3 here is CASSLDGASYEQYF. The CDR3 bases are TGTGCCAGCAGCTTGGATGGGGCCTCCTACGAGCAGTACTTC.

The chain joins TRBV2 to TRBJ2-5; unclear D gene. V was shortened by 8 bases and J by 2 bases, with 12 bases between the two germline ends. This CDR3 contains 13 residues. Germline V CDR1 and CDR2: SNHLY, FYNNEI. CDR3 sequence: CASLSEEQETQYF. The CDR3 nucleotides are TGTGCCAGCTTAAGTGAGGAACAAGAGACCCAGTACTTC.